One sample yielded the 13 T cell receptor beta chains listed below, sequenced in a study of Graves' ophthalmopathy and Graves' hyperthyroidism (dated by TCRdb to 2016 to 2019). Sequencing instrument: Illumina HiSeq 2000. For repertoire sequencing, TCR beta CDR3 regions were amplified from RNA transcripts. The first round was an RT-PCR using HTBI primers with the Qiagen OneStep RT-PCR kit, and this first round was followed by a second-round multiplex PCR, then size selection and purification. The raw public reads went through TCRdb reprocessing: fastp at Q25, MiXCR clone calling, in-frame beta chains kept. Rows with a matching CDR3 protein are joined into one entry that keeps the most common DNA and genes. In all, the sample holds about 740,000 distinct CDR3 sequences, and roughly two fifths of those were seen once. Jointly, the top ten make up 44% of the sample. The sample consisted of peripheral blood. The receptors originated from an adult man with Graves' ophthalmopathy.

This clonotype was seen at least ten times. This chain joins TRBV7-2 and TRBJ2-2; no clear D gene. CDR3 size: 11 residues. CDR1 is SGHTA and CDR2 is FQGNSA in the germline V gene. Trimming pared 8 bases from V and 5 bases from J, leaving 6 bases between. The CDR3 spells CASGQTGELFF. The CDR3 DNA follows: TGTGCCAGCGGCCAGACCGGGGAGCTGTTTTTT.

This chain connects TRBV25-1 to TRBJ1-1, with a tentative D call TRBD1 (5 bases). The CDR3 extends over 17 amino acids. Deletions cut 6 bases from V and 1 base from J, with 21 bases between. Per germline, CDR1 MGHDK and CDR2 SYGVNS. This chain's CDR3 is CASSQVGLGTPNTEAFF. DNA for the CDR3: TGTGCCAGCAGCCAAGTCGGGTTAGGGACGCCGAACACTGAAGCTTTCTTT.

Only one count was recorded for this clonotype. The chain carries TRBV29-1 and TRBJ1-1; a weak D match, TRBD1 (5 bases). V lost 8 bases to trimming and J lost 1 base, with 11 bases between them. CDR1 SQVTM and CDR2 ANQGSEA come from the germline V gene. CDR3 length: 12 residues. CDR3 nucleotides: TGCAGCTTTAAGGGGCCGAACACTGAAGCTTTCTTT. Protein: CSFKGPNTEAFF. Filled out from reference TRBV29-1 and TRBJ1-1, the complete variable domain reads SAVISQKPSRDICQRGTSLTIQCQVDSQVTMMFWYRQQPGQSLTLIATANQGSEATYESGFVIDKFPISRPNLTFSTLTVSNMSPEDSSIYLCSFKGPNTEAFFGQGTRLTVV.

This clonotype was seen repeatedly, ten times or more. The chain combines TRBV20-1 with TRBJ1-2; no firm D call. This CDR3 comprises 10 residues. The germline V and J ends were trimmed by 3 bases and 4 bases, with 3 bases remaining between them. The germline V gene encodes CDR1 DFQATT and CDR2 SNEGSKA (reference sequence). CDR3 protein: CSASVYGYTF. For the CDR3, the DNA is TGCAGTGCTAGCGTCTATGGCTACACCTTC.

V gene TRBV7-2 combines with J gene TRBJ1-1; D is perhaps TRBD1 (5 bases). V gave up 5 bases and J gave up 6 bases, with 19 bases separating them. CDR3 length: 15 residues. CDR1 and CDR2 (germline): SGHTA, FQGNSA. CDR3 in DNA: TGTGCCAGCAGCCATAGTGGACACTTTTCCCCTGAAGCTTTCTTT. It translates to CASSHSGHFSPEAFF. The variable domain in full, with the rest retrieved from reference TRBV7-2 and TRBJ1-1, is GAGVSQSPSNKVTEKGKDVELRCDPISGHTALYWYRQSLGQGLEFLIYFQGNSAPDKSGLPSDRFSAERTGGSVSTLTIQRTQQEDSAVYLCASSHSGHFSPEAFFGQGTRLTVV.

The J gene is TRBJ2-7, the V gene TRBV6-8; 7 bases line up with TRBD2. The V and J ends lost 0 bases and 0 bases, in that order; junction bases with no gene match: 5. The CDR3 covers 16 residues. The germline CDR1 and CDR2 sequences are MNHGY and SAAAGT. DNA for the CDR3: TGTGCCAGCAGTTACTCATCGAGCGGGGTCTCCTACGAGCAGTACTTC. Protein: CASSYSSSGVSYEQYF.

V and J are TRBV2 and TRBJ1-2; perhaps TRBD1 as D (5 bases). The V and J ends lost 5 bases and 4 bases respectively, with 17 bases between them. The CDR3 runs 15 residues. CDR1 and CDR2 (germline): SNHLY, FYNNEI. The CDR3 DNA sequence: TGTGCCAGCAGTTACCTGGGGGGAGTAGGCTATGGCTACACCTTC. It encodes CASSYLGGVGYGYTF.

The chain carries TRBV6-4 and TRBJ1-2; 9 nucleotides line up with TRBD1. J lost 8 bases, V lost 7 bases, and 8 bases had no gene match. There are 13 residues in the CDR3. Germline V gene lookup returns CDR1 MRHNA and CDR2 SNTAGT. DNA for the CDR3: TGTGCCAGCAAGAGGGACAGGGTAATGGGCTACACCTTC. It encodes CASKRDRVMGYTF.

Turning to this clonotype: A read error may explain this, as a much larger clone is one base away. This rearrangement joins TRBV7-2 to TRBJ1-5; TRBD1 is a possible D gene (6 bases). The CDR3 is 14 residues long. Germline-derived CDR1 and CDR2 are SGHTA and FQGNSA. This chain's CDR3 is CASSLVQGKQLQHF. In DNA, the CDR3 is TGTGCCAGCAGCTTAGTTCAGGGGAAACAGCTCCAGCATTTT.

Of note for this clonotype: At one end the junction does not follow the germline gene, possibly because of a read error. The gene calls are TRBV7-2 and TRBJ2-7; no clear D. Germline CDR1 SGHTA, CDR2 FQGNSA. There are 15 residues in the CDR3. CDR3 bases: TGTGCCAGCAGTTTAGAGAGGACGGTAATCCACGAGCAGTACTTC. It yields the protein CASSLERTVIHEQYF.

CDR3 nucleotides: TGTGCCAGCAGCGTACCGCGGGACGGTCGATTGGACTACACCTTC. It codes for CASSVPRDGRLDYTF. The chain recombines TRBV7-9 with TRBJ1-2; weak D call: TRBD1 (5 bases). Per germline, CDR1 SEHNR and CDR2 FQNEAQ (reference sequence). This CDR3 is built from 15 residues. The ends were cut back, 5 bases at V and 10 bases at J, with 23 bases in the middle. The entire variable domain, with the rest obtained from reference TRBV7-9 and TRBJ1-2, is as follows: DTGVSQNPRHKITKRGQNVTFRCDPISEHNRLYWYRQTLGQGPEFLTYFQNEAQLEKSRLLSDRFSAERPKGSFSTLEIQRTEQGDSAMYLCASSVPRDGRLDYTFGSGTRLTVV.

This clonotype has ten or more counts. The genes are TRBV29-1 and TRBJ1-2; 9 positions match TRBD1. The V and J ends lost 6 bases and 8 bases, in that order; junction bases with no gene match: 10. The CDR3 runs to 13 residues. Germline V CDR1 and CDR2: SQVTM, ANQGSEA. The CDR3 DNA follows: TGCAGCGTCAAAGGGACAGGGATGGGGGGCTACACCTTC. Residues: CSVKGTGMGGYTF.

The CDR3 DNA reads as TGTGCCAGCAGTGATTACATGGGGGTAGAAACCCCCGACACTGAAGCTTTCTTT. Translating gives CASSDYMGVETPDTEAFF. The rearrangement joins TRBV2 to TRBJ1-1, with a possible D match to TRBD1 (5 bases). This CDR3 is 18 amino acids long. V was clipped by 3 bases and J by 3 bases, with 23 bases between them. Per germline, CDR1 SNHLY and CDR2 FYNNEI.